These 9 T cell receptor beta chains came from one sample sequenced in a study of blood T cell repertoires in COVID-19. Produced via immunoSEQ multiplex PCR; TCRdb's table is partial and in-frame only. The repertoire holds 40,000 to 55,000 clones, around 86% seen once, with approximately 14% in the top ten. Source material: peripheral blood. Receptors were obtained from a human donor in a cohort sampled during active COVID-19.

This clone has only one observation. This chain uses TRBV3-1 (or the pseudogene TRBV3-2) with TRBJ2-3, with D possibly TRBD2 on 7 matching bases. CDR3 length: 17 amino acids. Trimming pared 4 bases from V and 0 bases from J, leaving 17 bases between. Germline V gives CDR1 LGHDT, CDR2 YNNKEL (reference sequence). The CDR3: CASSPSLRGGSTDTQYF. In DNA form, the CDR3 reads TGTGCCAGCAGCCCGTCCCTGAGGGGGGGTAGCACAGATACGCAGTATTTT.

The rearrangement links TRBV6-2 or TRBV6-3 to TRBJ2-5, with 9 bases that match TRBD1. Germline V gene lookup returns CDR1 MNHEY and CDR2 SVGEGT. The CDR3 covers 15 residues. V was pared by 5 bases and J by 4 bases, with 8 bases of the junction left unmatched. Here the CDR3 reads CASSGTGWPGETQYF. As DNA, the CDR3 is TGTGCCAGCAGTGGGACAGGGTGGCCGGGAGAGACCCAGTACTTC.

The chain employs TRBV7-9 and TRBJ2-4; TRBD1 is a possible D gene (5 bases). Germline lookup yields CDR1 SEHNR and CDR2 FQNEAQ (reference sequence). The CDR3 consists of 14 residues. Trimming cost V 3 bases and J 6 bases, with 12 bases left between them. The CDR3 loop reads CASSLVGVINIQYF. Written as DNA, the CDR3 is TGTGCCAGCAGCTTGGTAGGGGTGATAAACATTCAGTACTTC.

The CDR3 sequence: CASSFTSGRLDEQFF. CDR3 coding DNA: TGTGCCAGCAGCTTTACTAGCGGGAGGTTGGATGAGCAGTTCTTC. The chain couples TRBV11-2 to TRBJ2-1; 12 nucleotides line up with TRBD2. V was clipped by 3 bases and J by 8 bases; unmatched bases: 5. CDR1 is SGHAT, CDR2 FQNNGV, per germline. The CDR3 totals 15 residues.

This rearrangement joins TRBV27 to TRBJ1-2, with TRBD1 identical over 8 bases. After removal of 6 bases from V and 6 bases from J, the junction contained 6 bases not matched to a gene. This CDR3 comprises 13 residues. Per the germline V gene, CDR1 is MNHEY and CDR2 is SMNVEV (reference sequence). The CDR3: CASRAQGADGYTF. In DNA form, the CDR3 reads TGTGCCAGCAGGGCGCAGGGGGCGGATGGCTACACCTTC.

This clone was counted only a few times. The rearrangement links TRBV19 to TRBJ1-5; 8 positions agree with TRBD1. This CDR3 is built from 16 residues. Germline lookup yields CDR1 LNHDA and CDR2 SQIVND (reference sequence). The ends lost 6 bases at V and 0 bases at J; junction bases unmatched: 7. This CDR3 reads CASRTDRGRSNQPQHF. The CDR3 DNA is TGTGCCAGTAGAACCGACAGGGGCCGTAGCAATCAGCCCCAGCATTTT.

The J gene is TRBJ2-5, the V gene TRBV15; possibly TRBD2 for D (5 bases). From germline, CDR1 is LNHNV and CDR2 YYDKDF (reference sequence). The CDR3 is 16 residues long. Trimming removed 0 bases at V and 5 bases at J, with 16 bases between. For the CDR3, the DNA is TGTGCCACCAGCAGAGAAACATACGGGGTAGTGGAGACCCAGTACTTC. This sequence encodes CATSRETYGVVETQYF.

The J gene is TRBJ1-6, the V gene TRBV7-8; D perhaps matches TRBD1 (6 bases). CDR1 SGHVS and CDR2 FQNEAQ come from the germline V gene. Trimming took off 6 bases at V and 3 bases at J, with 12 bases between the two ends. The CDR3 has 15 residues. The chain's CDR3 is CASSPGQLYNSPLHF. DNA for the CDR3: TGTGCCAGCAGTCCGGGACAACTCTATAATTCACCCCTCCACTTT.

The chain employs TRBV18 and TRBJ1-4, with D hard to call. Germline V lookup: CDR1 KGHSH, CDR2 LQKENI. This CDR3 region has 13 residues. V was trimmed by 4 bases and J by 4 bases, leaving 7 bases between them. The CDR3 region is CASSRSDNEKLFF. The CDR3 bases are TGTGCCAGCTCACGCAGCGATAATGAAAAACTGTTTTTT.